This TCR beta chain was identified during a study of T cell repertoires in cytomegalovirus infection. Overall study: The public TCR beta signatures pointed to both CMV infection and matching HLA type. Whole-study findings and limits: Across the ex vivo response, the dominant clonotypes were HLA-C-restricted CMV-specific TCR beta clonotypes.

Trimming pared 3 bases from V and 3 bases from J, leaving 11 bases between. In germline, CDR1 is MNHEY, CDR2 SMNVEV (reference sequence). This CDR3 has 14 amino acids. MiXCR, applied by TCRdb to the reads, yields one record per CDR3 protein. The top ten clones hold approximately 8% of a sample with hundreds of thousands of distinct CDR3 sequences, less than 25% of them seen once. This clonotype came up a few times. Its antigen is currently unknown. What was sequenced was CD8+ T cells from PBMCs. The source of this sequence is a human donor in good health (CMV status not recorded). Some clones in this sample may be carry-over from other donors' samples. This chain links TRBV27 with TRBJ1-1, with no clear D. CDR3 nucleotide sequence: TGTGCCAGCAGTTTTGGGGTGGCGGACACTGAAGCTTTCTTT. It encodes CASSFGVADTEAFF.